This passage covers 3 T cell receptor beta chains from one sample sequenced in a study of T-cell memory formation after mild COVID-19. TCRdb used MiXCR to reprocess the 5' RACE reads, holding one entry per CDR3 protein. The sample records a few hundred thousand distinct CDR3 sequences, 24% being singletons. The sample consisted of PBMCs or a T cell subset sorted from them (not recorded which). The receptors originated from an adult woman who had mild COVID-19 (a few samples of this study predate the infection). Cell type and time point are not known.

The chain links TRBV5-1 to TRBJ2-3; D unresolved. V lost 0 bases to trimming and J lost 2 bases, with 10 bases between them. The CDR3 runs to 15 residues. Germline assignment: CDR1 SGHRS and CDR2 YFSETQ. The CDR3 bases are TGCGCCAGCAGCTTGGCCGGTCCTAACACAGATACGCAGTATTTT. It translates to CASSLAGPNTDTQYF.

This clonotype was picked up a small number of times. The rearrangement links TRBV7-6 to TRBJ2-4; D possibly corresponds to TRBD2 (6 bases). The germline V gene has CDR1 SGHVS and CDR2 FNYEAQ. Deletions cut 4 bases from V and 1 base from J, with 14 bases between. CDR3 size: 16 residues. For the CDR3, the DNA is TGTGCCAGCAGCTCGACCGGCGGGGTGGCCAAAAACATTCAGTACTTC. Its protein is CASSSTGGVAKNIQYF. Full variable domain (missing parts from reference TRBV7-6 and TRBJ2-4): GAGVSQSPRYKVTKRGQDVALRCDPISGHVSLYWYRQALGQGPEFLTYFNYEAQQDKSGLPNDRFSAERPEGSISTLTIQRTEQRDSAMYRCASSSTGGVAKNIQYFGAGTRLSVL.

The CDR3 sequence: CASSLTPLTGGGANVLTF. In DNA, the CDR3 is TGTGCCAGCAGCTTAACCCCCTTGACCGGTGGAGGGGCCAACGTCCTGACTTTC. This chain links TRBV7-3 with TRBJ2-6; D is unresolved. The germline V gene has CDR1 SGHTA and CDR2 FQGTGA. The V end was cut by 0 bases, the J end by 4 bases, with 16 bases between. The CDR3 sequence is 18 residues long.